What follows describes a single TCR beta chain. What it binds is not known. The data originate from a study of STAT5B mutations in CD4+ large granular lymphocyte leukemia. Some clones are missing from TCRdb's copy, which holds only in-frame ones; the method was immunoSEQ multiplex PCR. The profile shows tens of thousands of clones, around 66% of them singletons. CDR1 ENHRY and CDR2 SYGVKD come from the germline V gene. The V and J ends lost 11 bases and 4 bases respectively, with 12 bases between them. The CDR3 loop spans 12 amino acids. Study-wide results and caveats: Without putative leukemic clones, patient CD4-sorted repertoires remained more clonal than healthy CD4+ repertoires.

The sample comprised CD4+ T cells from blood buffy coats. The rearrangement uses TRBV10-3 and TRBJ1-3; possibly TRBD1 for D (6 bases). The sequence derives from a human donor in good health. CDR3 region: CAFQGSGNTIYF. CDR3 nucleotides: TGTGCCTTCCAGGGGTCGGGAAACACCATATATTTT.